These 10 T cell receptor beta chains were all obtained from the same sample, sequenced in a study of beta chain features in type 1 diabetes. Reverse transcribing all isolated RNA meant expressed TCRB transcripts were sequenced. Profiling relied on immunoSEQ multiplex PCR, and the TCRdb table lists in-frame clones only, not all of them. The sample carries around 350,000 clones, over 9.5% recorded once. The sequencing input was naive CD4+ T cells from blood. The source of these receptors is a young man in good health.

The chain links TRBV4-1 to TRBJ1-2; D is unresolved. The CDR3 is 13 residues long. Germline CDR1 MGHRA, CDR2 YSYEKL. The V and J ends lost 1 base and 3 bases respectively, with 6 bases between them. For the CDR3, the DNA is TGCGCCAGCAGCCAAGGTGTAGACTATGGCTACACCTTC. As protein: CASSQGVDYGYTF.

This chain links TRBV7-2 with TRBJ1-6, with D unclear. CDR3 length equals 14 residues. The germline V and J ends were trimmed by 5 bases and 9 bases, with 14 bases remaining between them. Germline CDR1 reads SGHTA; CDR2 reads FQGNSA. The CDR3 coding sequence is TGTGCCAGCAGCGTAGAGTCCCGGGGTTCACCCCTCCACTTT. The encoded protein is CASSVESRGSPLHF.

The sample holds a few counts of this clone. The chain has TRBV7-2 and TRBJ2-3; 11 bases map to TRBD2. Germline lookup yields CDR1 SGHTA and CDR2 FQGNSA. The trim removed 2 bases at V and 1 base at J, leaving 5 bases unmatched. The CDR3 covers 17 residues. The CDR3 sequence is CASSLIAGGVRTDTQYF. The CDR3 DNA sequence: TGTGCCAGCAGCTTAATAGCGGGAGGGGTCCGCACAGATACGCAGTATTTT.

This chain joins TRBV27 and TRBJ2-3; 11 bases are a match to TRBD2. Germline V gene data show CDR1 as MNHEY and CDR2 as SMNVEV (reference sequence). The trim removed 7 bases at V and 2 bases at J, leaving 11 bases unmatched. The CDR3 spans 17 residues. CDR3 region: CASTFPTSGVPTDTQYF. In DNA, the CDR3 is TGTGCCAGCACCTTCCCGACTAGCGGGGTACCCACAGATACGCAGTATTTT.

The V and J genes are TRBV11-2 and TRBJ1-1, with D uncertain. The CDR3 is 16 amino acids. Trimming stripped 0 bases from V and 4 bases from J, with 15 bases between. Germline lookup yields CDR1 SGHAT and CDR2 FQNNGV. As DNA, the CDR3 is TGTGCCAGCAGCTTAGATCGTAACCGCCCGAGCACTGAAGCTTTCTTT. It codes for CASSLDRNRPSTEAFF.

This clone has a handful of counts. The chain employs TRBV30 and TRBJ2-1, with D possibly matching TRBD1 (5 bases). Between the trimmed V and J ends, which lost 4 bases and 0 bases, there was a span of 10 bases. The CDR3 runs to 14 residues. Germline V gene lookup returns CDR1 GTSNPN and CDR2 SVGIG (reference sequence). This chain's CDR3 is CAWTGIPSYNEQFF. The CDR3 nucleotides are TGTGCCTGGACAGGGATTCCCTCCTACAATGAGCAGTTCTTC.

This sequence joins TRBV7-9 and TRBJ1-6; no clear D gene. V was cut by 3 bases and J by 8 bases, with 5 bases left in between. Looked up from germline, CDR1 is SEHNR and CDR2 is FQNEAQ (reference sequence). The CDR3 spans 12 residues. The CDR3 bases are TGTGCCAGCAGCTTTGGAGATTCACCCCTCCACTTT. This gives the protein CASSFGDSPLHF.

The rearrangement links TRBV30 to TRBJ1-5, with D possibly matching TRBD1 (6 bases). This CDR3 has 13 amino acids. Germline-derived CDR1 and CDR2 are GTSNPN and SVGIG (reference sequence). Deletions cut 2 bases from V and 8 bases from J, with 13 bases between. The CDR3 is CAWSQGPSEPQHF. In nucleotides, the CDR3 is TGTGCCTGGAGTCAGGGGCCCTCTGAGCCCCAGCATTTT.

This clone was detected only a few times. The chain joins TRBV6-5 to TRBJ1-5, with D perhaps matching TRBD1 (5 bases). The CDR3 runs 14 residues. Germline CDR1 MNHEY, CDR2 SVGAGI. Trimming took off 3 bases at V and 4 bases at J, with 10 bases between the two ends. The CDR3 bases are TGTGCCAGCAGTTATTCCAGGGCAAATCAGCCCCAGCATTTT. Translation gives CASSYSRANQPQHF.

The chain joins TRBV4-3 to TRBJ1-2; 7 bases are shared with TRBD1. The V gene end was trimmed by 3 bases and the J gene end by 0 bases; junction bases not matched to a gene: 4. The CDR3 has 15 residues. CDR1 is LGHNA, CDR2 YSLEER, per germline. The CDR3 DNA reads TGCGCCAGCAGCCAGTTCCAGGGGGCTAACTATGGCTACACCTTC. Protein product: CASSQFQGANYGYTF.